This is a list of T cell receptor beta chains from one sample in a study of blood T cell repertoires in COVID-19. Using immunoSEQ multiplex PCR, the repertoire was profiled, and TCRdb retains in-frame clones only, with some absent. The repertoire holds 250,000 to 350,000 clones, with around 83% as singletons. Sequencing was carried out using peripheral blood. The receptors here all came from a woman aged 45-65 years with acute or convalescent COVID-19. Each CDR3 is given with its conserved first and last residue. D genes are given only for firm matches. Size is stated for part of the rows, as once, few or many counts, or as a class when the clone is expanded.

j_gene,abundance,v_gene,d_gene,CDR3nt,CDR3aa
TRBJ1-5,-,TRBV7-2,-,TGTGCCAGCAGCTTAACAGGGAACCAGCCCCAGCATTTT,CASSLTGNQPQHF
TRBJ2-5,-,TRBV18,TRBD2,TGTGCCAGCTCACCATATCCTAGCGGGAGTGAACAAGAGACCCAGTACTTC,CASSPYPSGSEQETQYF
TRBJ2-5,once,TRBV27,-,TGTGCCAGCAGTAGACTCTTAGGGGTCCAAGAGACCCAGTACTTC,CASSRLLGVQETQYF
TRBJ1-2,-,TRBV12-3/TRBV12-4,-,TGTGCCAGCAGCTGGACAGTCCATGGCTACACCTTC,CASSWTVHGYTF
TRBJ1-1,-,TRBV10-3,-,TGTGCCATCGCGGGGGAGTATGGGGGTCTAGTTAGGTCGAACACTGAAGCTTTCTTT,CAIAGEYGGLVRSNTEAFF
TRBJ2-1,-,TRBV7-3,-,TGTGCCAGCAGCTTCCATAGTGGGACAAGCAATGAGCAGTTCTTC,CASSFHSGTSNEQFF
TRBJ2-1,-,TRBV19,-,TGTGCCAGTAGGAACGGAGGTCCGGGACAACTCTACAATGAGCAGTTCTTC,CASRNGGPGQLYNEQFF
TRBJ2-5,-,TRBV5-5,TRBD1,TGTGCCAGCAGCTTTAATCCGGACAGGGACGAGGGAGAGACCCAGTACTTC,CASSFNPDRDEGETQYF
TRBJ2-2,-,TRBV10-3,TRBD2,TGTGCCATCAGTGAGTCCCCTAGCGGAAACACCGGGGAGCTGTTTTTT,CAISESPSGNTGELFF
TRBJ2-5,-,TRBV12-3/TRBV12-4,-,TGTGCCAGCAGCCCTAGCCTTGGGGCCCAGTACTTC,CASSPSLGAQYF
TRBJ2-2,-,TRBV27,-,TGTGCCAGCAGTTTAGGGCAGGGGATCGCCGGGGAGCTGTTTTTT,CASSLGQGIAGELFF
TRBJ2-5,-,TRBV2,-,TGTGCCAGCAGAAAGGGGGGAGGCGGGGGACAAGAGACCCAGTACTTC,CASRKGGGGGQETQYF
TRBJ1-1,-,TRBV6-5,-,TGTGCCAGCAGGCCACAACTTGGGGGCGGCACTGAAGCTTTCTTT,CASRPQLGGGTEAFF
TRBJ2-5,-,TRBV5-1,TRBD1,TGCGCCAGCAGCACTGAGCCAGGGGGCGGTGAGACCCAGTACTTC,CASSTEPGGGETQYF
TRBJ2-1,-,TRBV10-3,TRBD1,TGTGCCATCAGCCCGGGACAGGGTTCCTACAATGAGCAGTTCTTC,CAISPGQGSYNEQFF
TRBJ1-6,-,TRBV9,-,TGTGCCAGCAGCGTTTTAAGCCTAAATTCACCCCTCCACTTT,CASSVLSLNSPLHF
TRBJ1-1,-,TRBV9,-,TGTGCCAGCAGCGTGACAGCGAACACTGAAGCTTTCTTT,CASSVTANTEAFF
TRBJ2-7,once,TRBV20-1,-,TGCAGTGCTCCCGACTCTCTCGAGCAGTACTTC,CSAPDSLEQYF
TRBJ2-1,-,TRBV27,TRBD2,TGTGCCAGCAGCCAAGGACTAGCGGGAGTCAATGAGCAGTTCTTC,CASSQGLAGVNEQFF
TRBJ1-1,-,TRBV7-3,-,TGTGCCAGCAGCTTAACCGGGAACACTGAAGCTTTCTTT,CASSLTGNTEAFF
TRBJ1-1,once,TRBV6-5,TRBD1,TGTGCCAGCAGGGGCTTGGGACAGGAGAACACTGAAGCTTTCTTT,CASRGLGQENTEAFF
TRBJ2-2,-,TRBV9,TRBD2,TGTGCCAGCAGCGTAGGGGGGAGGGCCAACGGGGAGCTGTTTTTT,CASSVGGRANGELFF
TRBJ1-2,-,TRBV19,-,TGTGCCAGTAGTATGTCGGTAAACTATGGCTACACCTTC,CASSMSVNYGYTF
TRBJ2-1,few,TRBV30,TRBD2,TGTGCCTGGAGGGCTAGCGGGACCTCAAATGAGCAGTTCTTC,CAWRASGTSNEQFF
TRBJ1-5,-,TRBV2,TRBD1,TGTGCCAGCAGTGACGGGACAGGGGGCCAGCCCCAGCATTTT,CASSDGTGGQPQHF
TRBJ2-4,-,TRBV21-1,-,TGTGCCAGCAGCAAAAGGGGACAGGTGCTAGCCAAAAACATTCAGTACTTC,CASSKRGQVLAKNIQYF
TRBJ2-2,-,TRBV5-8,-,TGTGCCAGCAGCTTTTATAGCGGAACCGGGGAGCTGTTTTTT,CASSFYSGTGELFF
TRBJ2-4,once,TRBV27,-,TGTGCCAGCAGTTTCCCGAACGGCATTCAGTACTTC,CASSFPNGIQYF
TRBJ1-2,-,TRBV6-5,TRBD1,TGTGCCAGCGGACAGGGGGCAAATGGCTACACCTTC,CASGQGANGYTF
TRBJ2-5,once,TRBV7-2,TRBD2,TGTGCCAGCAGACCCTGGTTTGGGGACGTAGCGGGGCAAGAGACCCAGTACTTC,CASRPWFGDVAGQETQYF